In its sample, the clone carrying this T cell receptor beta chain was seen a few times. The germline V gene has CDR1 SGHRS and CDR2 YFSETQ. Losses at the gene ends were 4 bases for V and 3 bases for J; bases not matched to a gene: 9. The CDR3 length is 15 residues. The sample originates from a study of beta chain features in type 1 diabetes. Each donor gave one heparinised blood draw averaging approximately 120 mL. Sorting of CD4+ naive, central memory, regulatory and stem cell-like memory cells was performed via CD45RO/CCR7/CD25/CD127/CD95/CD27. Reverse transcribing all isolated RNA meant expressed TCRB transcripts were sequenced. The table came from immunoSEQ multiplex PCR; TCRdb's copy has only in-frame clones and leaves some out. The data hold a few hundred thousand clones, with about 29% observed a single time.

This sequence was found in a man aged 18 to 29 in good health. The sample was naive CD4+ T cells from blood. This chain links TRBV5-1 with TRBJ2-7; 8 bases align to TRBD2. CDR3 amino acids: CASSPYGRAGYEQYF. The CDR3 coding sequence is TGCGCCAGCAGCCCGTACGGGAGGGCCGGCTACGAGCAGTACTTC.